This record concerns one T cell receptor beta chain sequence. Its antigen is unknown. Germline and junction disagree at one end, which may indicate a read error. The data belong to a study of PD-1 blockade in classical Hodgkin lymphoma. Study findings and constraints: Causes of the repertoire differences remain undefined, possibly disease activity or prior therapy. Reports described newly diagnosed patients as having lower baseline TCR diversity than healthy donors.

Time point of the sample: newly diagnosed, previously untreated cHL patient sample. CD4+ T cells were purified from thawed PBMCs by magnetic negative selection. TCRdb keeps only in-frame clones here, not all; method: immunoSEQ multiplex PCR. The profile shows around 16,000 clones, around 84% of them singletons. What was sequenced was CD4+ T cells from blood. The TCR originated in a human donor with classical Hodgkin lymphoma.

CDR3 residues: CASSEQVSSTDTRYF. The CDR3 region has the DNA TGTGCCAGCAGTGAACAGGTTTCCAGCACAGATACGCGGTATTTT. The chain couples TRBV6-4 to TRBJ2-3; maybe TRBD1 (5 bases). CDR3 length: 15 residues. Germline assignment: CDR1 MRHNA and CDR2 SNTAGT.